This entry describes one T cell receptor beta chain. The record originates from a study of T cell responses to AZD1222 COVID-19 vaccine. The method was immunoSEQ multiplex PCR; TCRdb's version includes in-frame clones alone and lacks a portion of them. Found here are more than 100,000 clones, roughly 91% of them singletons; the top ten hold approximately 5.1%. This material consisted of peripheral blood, taken 28 days after the second AZD1222 dose. The source is an adult who received the AZD1222 COVID-19 vaccine.

Here the CDR3 reads CASSQDGGTDYEQYF. In DNA, the CDR3 is TGTGCCAGCAGCCAAGACGGAGGAACAGACTACGAGCAGTACTTC. The chain uses TRBV4-2 and TRBJ2-7, with D possibly TRBD2 on 5 matching bases. Per germline, CDR1 LGHNA and CDR2 YNFKEQ. The CDR3 sequence is 15 residues long. The germline V and J ends were trimmed by 0 bases and 3 bases, with 12 bases remaining between them.